What follows is one TCR beta chain and its context. Blood was sampled at baseline, cycle 4 day 1, and cycle 7 day 1. Using immunoSEQ multiplex PCR, the repertoire was profiled, and TCRdb retains in-frame clones only, with some absent. The table records roughly 48,000 clones, 79% of them present only once. This CDR3 spans 14 amino acids. V was shortened by 4 bases and J by 5 bases, with 13 bases between the two germline ends. Germline assignment: CDR1 LGHNA and CDR2 YSLEER. The sample belongs to a study of OX40 agonist ivuxolimab in advanced cancers. V gene TRBV4-3 combines with J gene TRBJ2-3, with D unclear. The TCR originated in an adult with an advanced solid tumor such as melanoma, head and neck, liver or kidney cancer. The specimen comprised CD4+ or CD8+ T cells sorted from blood, sampled in a trial of the OX40 agonist ivuxolimab. For the CDR3, the DNA is TGCGCCAGCAGCCCGCGCCAGCCAGGAGATACGCAGTATTTT. Translated: CASSPRQPGDTQYF.